A single T cell receptor (beta chain) is shown here with its context. Its antigen is still unknown. The data derive from a study of T cell repertoires in cytomegalovirus infection. On the study more broadly: From public TCR beta signatures came an indication of both CMV infection and matching HLA type. Study observations and caveats: Across the ex vivo response, the dominant clonotypes were HLA-C-restricted CMV-specific TCR beta clonotypes. Using cumulative public TCR beta family frequency, the authors identified those who carried CMV together with the relevant HLA.

TCRdb reprocessed the reads with MiXCR, giving one entry per CDR3 protein. Here the sample spans 200,000 to 250,000 distinct CDR3 sequences, over 20% being singletons. Sequenced material: CD8+ T cells from PBMCs. The receptor comes from a human donor in good health (CMV status not recorded). Some clones in this sample may be carry-over from other donors' samples.

For the CDR3, the DNA is TGTGCCACACCACGGAGGACAGGGAATGATTCACCCCTCCACTTT. Its protein product is CATPRRTGNDSPLHF. The chain has TRBV2 and TRBJ1-6, with TRBD1 matching 8 bases. Germline assignment: CDR1 SNHLY and CDR2 FYNNEI. With 10 bases clipped from V and 8 bases from J, the junction kept 13 bases outside the gene matches. CDR3 length equals 15 residues.